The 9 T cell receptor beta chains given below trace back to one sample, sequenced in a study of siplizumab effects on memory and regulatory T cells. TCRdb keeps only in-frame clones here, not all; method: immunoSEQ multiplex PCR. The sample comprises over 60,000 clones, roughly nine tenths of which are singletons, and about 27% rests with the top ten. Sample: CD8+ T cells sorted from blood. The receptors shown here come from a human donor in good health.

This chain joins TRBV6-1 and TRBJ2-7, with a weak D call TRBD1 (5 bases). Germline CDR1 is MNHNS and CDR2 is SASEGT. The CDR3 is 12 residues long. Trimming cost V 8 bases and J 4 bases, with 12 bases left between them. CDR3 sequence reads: CASGQGGYEQYF. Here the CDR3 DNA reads TGTGCCAGCGGGCAGGGTGGATACGAGCAGTACTTC.

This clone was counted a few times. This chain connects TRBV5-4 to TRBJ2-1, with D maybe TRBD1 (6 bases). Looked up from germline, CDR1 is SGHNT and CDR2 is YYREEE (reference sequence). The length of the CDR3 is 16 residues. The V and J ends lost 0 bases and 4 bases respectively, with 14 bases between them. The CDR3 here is CASSLGRGTIYNEQFF. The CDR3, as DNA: TGTGCCAGCAGCTTGGGGCGTGGGACAATATACAATGAGCAGTTCTTC.

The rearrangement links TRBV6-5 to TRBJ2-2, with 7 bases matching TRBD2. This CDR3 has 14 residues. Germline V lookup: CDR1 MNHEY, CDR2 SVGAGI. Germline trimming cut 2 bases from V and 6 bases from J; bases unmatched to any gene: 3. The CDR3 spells CASSYAGVSGELFF. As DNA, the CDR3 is TGTGCCAGCAGTTACGCGGGGGTGTCCGGGGAGCTGTTTTTT.

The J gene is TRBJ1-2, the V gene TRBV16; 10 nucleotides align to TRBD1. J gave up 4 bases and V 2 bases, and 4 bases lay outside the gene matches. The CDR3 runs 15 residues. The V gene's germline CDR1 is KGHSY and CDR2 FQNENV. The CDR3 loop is CASSQDRGRGYGYTF. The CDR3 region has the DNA TGTGCCAGCAGCCAAGACAGGGGGCGCGGCTATGGCTACACCTTC.

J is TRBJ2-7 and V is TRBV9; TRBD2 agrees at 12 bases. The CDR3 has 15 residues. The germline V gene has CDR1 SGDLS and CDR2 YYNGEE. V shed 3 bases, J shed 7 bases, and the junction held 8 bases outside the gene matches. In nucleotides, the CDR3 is TGTGCCAGCAGCGCTAGCGGGAGGGCCTCGGGGGAGCAGTACTTC. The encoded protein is CASSASGRASGEQYF.

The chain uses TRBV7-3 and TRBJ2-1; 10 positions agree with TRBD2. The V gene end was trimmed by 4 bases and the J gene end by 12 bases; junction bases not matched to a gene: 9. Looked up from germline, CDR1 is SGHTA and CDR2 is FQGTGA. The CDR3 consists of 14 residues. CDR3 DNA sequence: TGTGCCAGCAGCTCTAGCGGGGGACCGGGCGGGCAGTTCTTC. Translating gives CASSSSGGPGGQFF.

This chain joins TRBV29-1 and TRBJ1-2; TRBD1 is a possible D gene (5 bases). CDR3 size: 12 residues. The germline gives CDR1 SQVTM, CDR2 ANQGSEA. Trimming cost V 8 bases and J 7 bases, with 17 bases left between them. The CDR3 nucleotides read TGCAGCACTGGGCAGGGCCAGGGTGGCTACACCTTC. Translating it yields CSTGQGQGGYTF.

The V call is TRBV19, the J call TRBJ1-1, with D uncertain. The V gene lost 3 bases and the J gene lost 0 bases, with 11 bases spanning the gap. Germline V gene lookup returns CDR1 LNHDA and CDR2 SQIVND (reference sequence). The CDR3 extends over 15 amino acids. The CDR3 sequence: CASSIGPSMNTEAFF. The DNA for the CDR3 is TGTGCCAGTAGTATCGGTCCCAGCATGAACACTGAAGCTTTCTTT.

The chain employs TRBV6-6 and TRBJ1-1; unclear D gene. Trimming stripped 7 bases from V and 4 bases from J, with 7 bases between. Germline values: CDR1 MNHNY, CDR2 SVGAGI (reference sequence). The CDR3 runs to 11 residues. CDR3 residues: CASTGSTEAFF. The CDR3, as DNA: TGTGCCAGCACAGGAAGCACTGAAGCTTTCTTT.